The following is a T cell receptor (beta chain) sequence with its context. Assay used: immunoSEQ multiplex PCR; TCRdb lists only in-frame clones, some missing. Among 300,000 to 350,000 clones listed, 90% were seen once. The data were taken from a study of Ad26.COV2.S vaccination and SARS-CoV-2 variants. Study background: Ad26.COV2.S was injected intramuscularly once or twice, 56 days apart.

The treatment here: about 20 received Ad26.COV2.S at low or high dose, single or two shots; about 5 received placebo; per-sample allocation not given. Sampling happened 63 days after the first vaccine or placebo injection. Sequenced material: peripheral blood, taken in a trial of Ad26.COV2.S vaccine versus placebo. The origin of this receptor is a person aged 18 to 65 who received the Ad26.COV2.S COVID-19 vaccine or a placebo.

Written as DNA, the CDR3 is TGTGCCAGCAGTTATGGACTGGGAGTCTACAATGAGCAGTTCTTC. This codes for CASSYGLGVYNEQFF. V usage is TRBV6-5 and J usage is TRBJ2-1, with a tentative D call TRBD2 (5 bases). The V gene lost 3 bases and the J gene lost 3 bases, with 12 bases spanning the gap. The germline gives CDR1 MNHEY, CDR2 SVGAGI. The CDR3 has 15 amino acids.